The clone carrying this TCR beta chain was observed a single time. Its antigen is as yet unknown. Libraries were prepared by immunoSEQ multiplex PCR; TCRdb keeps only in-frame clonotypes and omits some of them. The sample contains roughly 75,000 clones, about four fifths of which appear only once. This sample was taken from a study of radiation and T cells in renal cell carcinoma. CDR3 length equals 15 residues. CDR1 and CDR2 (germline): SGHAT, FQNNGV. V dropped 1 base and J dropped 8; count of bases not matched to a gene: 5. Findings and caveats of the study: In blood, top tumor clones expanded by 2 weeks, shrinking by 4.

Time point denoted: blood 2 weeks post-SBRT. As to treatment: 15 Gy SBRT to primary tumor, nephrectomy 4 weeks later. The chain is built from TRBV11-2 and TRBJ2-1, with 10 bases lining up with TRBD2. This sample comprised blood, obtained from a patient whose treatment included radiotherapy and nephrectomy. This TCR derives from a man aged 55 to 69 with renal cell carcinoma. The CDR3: CASSLASGRAYEQFF. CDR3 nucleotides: TGTGCCAGCAGCTTAGCCAGCGGGAGGGCCTATGAGCAGTTCTTC.